This T cell receptor (beta chain) was identified during a study of cytomegalovirus exposure and HLA in healthy donors. Of note for this clone: Antigen specificity is unknown.

General observations from the study: In a later analysis, at a false discovery rate of 0.05, 17,000 or so TCR beta sequences matched HLA alleles.

This CDR3 comprises 15 residues. The trim removed 5 bases at V and 2 bases at J, leaving 5 bases unmatched. From germline, CDR1 is SGHVS and CDR2 FQNEAQ. Every donor was a healthy person donating bone marrow. Primers included in the PCR were 60 Vbeta and 13 Jbeta primers. Sequencing was performed with immunoSEQ multiplex PCR; in TCRdb, only in-frame clones are kept and a portion is missing. This sample has roughly 130,000 clones, with roughly 82% found just once. The chain joins TRBV7-8 to TRBJ2-7; 11 bases agree with TRBD1. What was sequenced was PBMCs. The clonotype was recovered from a male donor in good health and CMV-seropositive. The CDR3 reads CASSRDRGKPYEQYF. CDR3 nucleotides: TGTGCCAGCAGCCGGGACAGGGGGAAACCCTACGAGCAGTACTTC.